This T cell receptor beta chain was retrieved from a study of identical twins. TCRdb recomputed calls from the 5' RACE reads with MiXCR, one row per CDR3 protein. The sample has 500,000 to 600,000 distinct CDR3 sequences, around 20% seen once. All donors were healthy Caucasians. This clonotype was found a few times. The CDR3 is made up of 14 amino acids. V lost 3 bases, J lost 3 bases, and 9 bases lay in between. Germline V gene sequence: CDR1 KGHSH, CDR2 LQKENI. The sample also formed part of further work on T cells expressing NK-cell markers. That source reports: The CD3+CD56-NKG2C+ fraction was also led by these clonotypes in several donors. There remained a lack of clarity about HCMV specificity of expanded NKG2C+ T cell clones.

Sequenced sample: CD4+ T cells sorted from blood. The TCR was taken from a woman aged 18-35 years in good health. This sequence joins TRBV18 and TRBJ1-5; weak D call: TRBD1 (5 bases). CDR3: CASSPTGTNQPQHF. Written as DNA, the CDR3 is TGTGCCAGCTCACCCACAGGCACCAATCAGCCCCAGCATTTT. Drawing the rest from reference TRBV18 and TRBJ1-5, the complete variable domain is NAGVMQNPRHLVRRRGQEARLRCSPMKGHSHVYWYRQLPEEGLKFMVYLQKENIIDESGMPKERFSAEFPKEGPSILRIQQVVRGDSAAYFCASSPTGTNQPQHFGDGTRLSIL.